This T cell receptor (beta chain) derives from a study of human T cells and chemical hapten exposure. Across the whole study: Small volume differences among pooled libraries mainly caused per-sample TCR yield variation.

Using its own MiXCR run on the RACE reads, TCRdb lists one record per CDR3 protein. The repertoire holds about 110,000 distinct CDR3 sequences, with about 10% as singletons. There are many counts of this clonotype. Time point reported: patch test 1, 2 weeks after DPC sensitization. This sample's treatment: therapeutic diphenylcyclopropenone sensitization with weekly scalp DPC. The germline V gene has CDR1 LGHNA and CDR2 YNFKEQ. There are 13 residues in the CDR3. V was shortened by 3 bases and J by 11 bases, with 11 bases between the two germline ends. The receptor's source is a woman aged 40 to 50 with alopecia areata. Some clones in this sample may be carry-over from other donors' samples. The gene calls are TRBV4-2 and TRBJ1-6, with TRBD1 as a possible D gene (6 bases). This sample comprised whole blood, obtained in connection with sensitization to the hapten diphenylcyclopropenone (DPC). The CDR3 region is CASSQIRGPPLHF. The CDR3 region has the DNA TGTGCCAGCAGCCAGATCAGGGGTCCACCCCTCCACTTT.